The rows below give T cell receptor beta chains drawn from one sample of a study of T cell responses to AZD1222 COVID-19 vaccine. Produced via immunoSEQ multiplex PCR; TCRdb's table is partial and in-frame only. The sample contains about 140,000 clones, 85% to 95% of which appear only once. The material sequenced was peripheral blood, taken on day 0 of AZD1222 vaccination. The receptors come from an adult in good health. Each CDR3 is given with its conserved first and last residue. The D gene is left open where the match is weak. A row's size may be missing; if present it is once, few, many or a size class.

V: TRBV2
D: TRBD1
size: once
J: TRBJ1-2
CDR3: CASTWTGSNYGYTF
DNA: TGTGCCAGCACCTGGACAGGGTCTAACTATGGCTACACCTTC

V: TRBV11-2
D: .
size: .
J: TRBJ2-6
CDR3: CASSPSGANVLTF
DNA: TGTGCCAGCAGCCCCTCTGGGGCCAACGTCCTGACTTTC

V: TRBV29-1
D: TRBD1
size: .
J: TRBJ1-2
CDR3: CSVFPRGDNYGYTF
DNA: TGCAGCGTATTCCCCAGGGGGGATAACTATGGCTACACCTTC

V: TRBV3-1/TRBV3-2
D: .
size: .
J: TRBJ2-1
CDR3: CASSRLWDNEQFF
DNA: TGTGCCAGCAGCCGCCTTTGGGACAATGAGCAGTTCTTC

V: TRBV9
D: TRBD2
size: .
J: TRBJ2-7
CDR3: CASSTGIAGVGGEQYF
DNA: TGTGCCAGCAGCACCGGAATAGCGGGAGTAGGAGGCGAGCAGTACTTC

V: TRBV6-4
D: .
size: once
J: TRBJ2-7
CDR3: CASSDSKARYEQYF
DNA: TGTGCCAGCAGTGACTCGAAGGCGAGGTACGAGCAGTACTTC

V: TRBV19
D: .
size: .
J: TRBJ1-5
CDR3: CASSAGQADQPQHF
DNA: TGTGCCAGTAGCGCAGGGCAGGCCGATCAGCCCCAGCATTTT

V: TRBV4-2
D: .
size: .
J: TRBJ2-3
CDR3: CASSQDFTVNPTPDTQYF
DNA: TGTGCCAGCAGCCAAGATTTCACAGTCAATCCGACCCCAGATACGCAGTATTTT

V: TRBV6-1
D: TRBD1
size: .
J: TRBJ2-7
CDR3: CASSEYRGGEQYF
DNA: TGTGCCAGCAGTGAATACAGGGGCGGCGAGCAGTACTTC

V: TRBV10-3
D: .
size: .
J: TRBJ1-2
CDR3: CAISEGEGRYGYTF
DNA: TGTGCCATCAGTGAGGGCGAGGGAAGGTATGGCTACACCTTC

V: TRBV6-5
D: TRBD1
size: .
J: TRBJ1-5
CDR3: CASNDRGEYQPQHF
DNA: TGTGCCAGCAACGACAGGGGGGAATATCAGCCCCAGCATTTT

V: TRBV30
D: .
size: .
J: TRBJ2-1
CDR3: CAWMAVSYNEQFF
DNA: TGTGCCTGGATGGCAGTGTCCTACAATGAGCAGTTCTTC

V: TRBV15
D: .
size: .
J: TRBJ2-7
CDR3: CATSLGRGAYEQYF
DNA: TGTGCCACCAGCCTTGGACGCGGAGCGTACGAGCAGTACTTC

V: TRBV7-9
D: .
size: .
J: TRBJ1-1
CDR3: CASSPILGHHTEAFF
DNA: TGTGCCAGCAGCCCAATTCTAGGACACCACACTGAAGCTTTCTTT

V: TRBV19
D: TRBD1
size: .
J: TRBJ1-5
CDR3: CASSIAGGGQPQHF
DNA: TGTGCCAGTAGTATAGCAGGGGGGGGACAGCCCCAGCATTTT

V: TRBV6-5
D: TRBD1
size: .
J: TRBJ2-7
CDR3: CASLTPTGYEQYF
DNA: TGTGCCAGCTTGACCCCGACAGGGTACGAGCAGTACTTC

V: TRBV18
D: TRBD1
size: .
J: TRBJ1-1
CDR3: CASSPKQGPQGAFF
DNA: TGTGCCAGCTCACCAAAACAGGGGCCTCAGGGAGCTTTCTTT

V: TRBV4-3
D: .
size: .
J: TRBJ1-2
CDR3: CASSQSGIVGYTF
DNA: TGCGCCAGCAGCCAATCCGGAATAGTGGGCTACACCTTC

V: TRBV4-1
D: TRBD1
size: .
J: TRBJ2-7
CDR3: CASSPRDSTYEQYF
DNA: TGCGCCAGCAGCCCCCGGGACAGTACCTACGAGCAGTACTTC

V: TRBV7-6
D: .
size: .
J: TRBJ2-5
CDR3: CASSLEGGGETQYF
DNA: TGTGCCAGCAGCTTAGAAGGGGGAGGAGAGACCCAGTACTTC

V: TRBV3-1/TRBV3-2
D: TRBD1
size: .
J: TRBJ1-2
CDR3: CASSRPRGQPGYGYTF
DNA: TGTGCCAGCAGCAGACCCAGGGGACAGCCAGGCTATGGCTACACCTTC

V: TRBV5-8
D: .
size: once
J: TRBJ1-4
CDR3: CASSLARVSPTNEKLFF
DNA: TGTGCCAGCAGCTTGGCCAGGGTTTCACCAACTAATGAAAAACTGTTTTTT

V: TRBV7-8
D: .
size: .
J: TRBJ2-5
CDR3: CASSLGGSLTETQYF
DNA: TGTGCCAGCAGCTTAGGTGGATCCCTGACAGAGACCCAGTACTTC

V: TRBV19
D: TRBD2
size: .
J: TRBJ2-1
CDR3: CASSTPGLAGASPLSYNEQFF
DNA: TGTGCCAGTAGTACCCCGGGACTAGCGGGAGCCTCCCCTCTCTCCTACAATGAGCAGTTCTTC

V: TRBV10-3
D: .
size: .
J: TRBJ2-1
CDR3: CAISGPGALGQFF
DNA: TGTGCCATCAGTGGGCCCGGGGCCCTGGGGCAGTTCTTC

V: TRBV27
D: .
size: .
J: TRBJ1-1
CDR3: CASSSVEKGEAFF
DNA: TGTGCCAGCAGTTCAGTTGAGAAGGGAGAAGCTTTCTTT

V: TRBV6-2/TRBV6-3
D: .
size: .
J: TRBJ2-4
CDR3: CASSYMGPRDIQYF
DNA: TGTGCCAGCAGTTACATGGGGCCCCGGGACATTCAGTACTTC

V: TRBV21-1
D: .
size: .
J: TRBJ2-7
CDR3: CASSKLTGRSWDEQYF
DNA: TGTGCCAGCAGCAAACTCACCGGGAGGTCTTGGGACGAGCAGTACTTC

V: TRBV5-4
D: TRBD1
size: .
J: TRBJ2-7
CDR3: CASRLGTDYTYEQYF
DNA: TGTGCCAGCAGATTAGGGACAGATTATACCTACGAGCAGTACTTC

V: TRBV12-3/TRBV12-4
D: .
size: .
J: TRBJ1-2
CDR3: CASSPSPSGYTF
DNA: TGTGCCAGCAGTCCGTCCCCGTCCGGCTACACCTTC

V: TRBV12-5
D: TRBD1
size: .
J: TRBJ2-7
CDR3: CASGNDRGYYEQYF
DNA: TGTGCTAGTGGCAACGACAGGGGATACTACGAGCAGTACTTC

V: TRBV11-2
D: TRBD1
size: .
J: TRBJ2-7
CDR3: CASSLGGQGTYEQYF
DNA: TGTGCCAGCAGCTTAGGTGGACAGGGAACCTACGAGCAGTACTTC

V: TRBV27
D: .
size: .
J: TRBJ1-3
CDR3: CASSLGPGNTIYF
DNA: TGTGCCAGCAGTTTGGGCCCGGGGAACACCATATATTTT

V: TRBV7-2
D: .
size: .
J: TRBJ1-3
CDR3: CAISGARGTIYF
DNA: TGTGCCATCTCGGGGGCCCGGGGCACCATATATTTT

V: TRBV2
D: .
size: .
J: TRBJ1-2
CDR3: CASRDRRSWGYTF
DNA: TGTGCCAGCAGGGACAGAAGAAGTTGGGGCTACACCTTC

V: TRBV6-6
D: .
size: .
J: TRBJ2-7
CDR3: CASSYRIYYEQYF
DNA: TGTGCCAGCAGTTACCGCATCTACTACGAGCAGTACTTC

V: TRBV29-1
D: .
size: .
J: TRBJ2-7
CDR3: CSARLGGEQYF
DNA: TGCAGCGCCCGCCTGGGTGGAGAGCAGTACTTC

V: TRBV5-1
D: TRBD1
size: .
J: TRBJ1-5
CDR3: CASSTGTGLDQPQHF
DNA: TGCGCCAGCAGCACCGGGACAGGGCTTGATCAGCCCCAGCATTTT

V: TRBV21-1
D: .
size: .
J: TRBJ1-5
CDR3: CASSKVEGRKPQHF
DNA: TGTGCCAGCAGCAAAGTCGAGGGCCGTAAGCCCCAGCATTTT

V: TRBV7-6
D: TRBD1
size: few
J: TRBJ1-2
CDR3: CASSLGTANHYGYTF
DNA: TGTGCCAGCAGCCTAGGGACAGCAAACCACTATGGCTACACCTTC

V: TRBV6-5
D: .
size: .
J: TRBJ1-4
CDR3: CASSYGHYEKLFF
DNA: TGTGCCAGCAGTTACGGACACTATGAAAAACTGTTTTTT

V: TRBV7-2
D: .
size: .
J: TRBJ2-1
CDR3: CASSLDPGLVGGEQFF
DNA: TGTGCCAGCAGCTTAGATCCCGGGTTGGTTGGGGGAGAGCAGTTCTTC

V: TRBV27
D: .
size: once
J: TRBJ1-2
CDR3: CASSLYWTASNRNYGYTF
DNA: TGTGCCAGCAGTTTATACTGGACAGCCTCTAACCGAAACTATGGCTACACCTTC

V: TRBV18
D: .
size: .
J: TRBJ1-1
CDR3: CASSESLNTEAFF
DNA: TGTGCCAGCTCAGAGAGCTTGAACACTGAAGCTTTCTTT

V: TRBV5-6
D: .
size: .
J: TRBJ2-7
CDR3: CASSLFSSEQYF
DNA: TGTGCCAGCAGCTTGTTTTCGTCCGAGCAGTACTTC

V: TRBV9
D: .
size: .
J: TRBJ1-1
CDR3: CASSPEAGSEAFF
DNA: TGTGCCAGCAGCCCAGAGGCGGGCAGTGAAGCTTTCTTT

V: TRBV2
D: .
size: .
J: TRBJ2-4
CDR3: CASSVSTGRVNIQYF
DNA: TGTGCCAGCAGTGTTTCGACAGGGAGGGTTAACATTCAGTACTTC

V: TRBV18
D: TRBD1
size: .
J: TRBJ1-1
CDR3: CASSPGGRGTEAFF
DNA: TGTGCCAGCTCACCAGGGGGCAGGGGGACTGAAGCTTTCTTT

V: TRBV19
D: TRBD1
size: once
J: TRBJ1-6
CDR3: CASSFPTGQGRGIYNSPLHF
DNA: TGTGCCAGTAGTTTTCCGACGGGACAGGGACGAGGCATCTATAATTCACCCCTCCACTTT

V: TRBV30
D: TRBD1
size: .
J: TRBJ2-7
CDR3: CAWRKRQGETYEQYF
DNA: TGTGCCTGGAGAAAAAGACAGGGTGAGACCTACGAGCAGTACTTC